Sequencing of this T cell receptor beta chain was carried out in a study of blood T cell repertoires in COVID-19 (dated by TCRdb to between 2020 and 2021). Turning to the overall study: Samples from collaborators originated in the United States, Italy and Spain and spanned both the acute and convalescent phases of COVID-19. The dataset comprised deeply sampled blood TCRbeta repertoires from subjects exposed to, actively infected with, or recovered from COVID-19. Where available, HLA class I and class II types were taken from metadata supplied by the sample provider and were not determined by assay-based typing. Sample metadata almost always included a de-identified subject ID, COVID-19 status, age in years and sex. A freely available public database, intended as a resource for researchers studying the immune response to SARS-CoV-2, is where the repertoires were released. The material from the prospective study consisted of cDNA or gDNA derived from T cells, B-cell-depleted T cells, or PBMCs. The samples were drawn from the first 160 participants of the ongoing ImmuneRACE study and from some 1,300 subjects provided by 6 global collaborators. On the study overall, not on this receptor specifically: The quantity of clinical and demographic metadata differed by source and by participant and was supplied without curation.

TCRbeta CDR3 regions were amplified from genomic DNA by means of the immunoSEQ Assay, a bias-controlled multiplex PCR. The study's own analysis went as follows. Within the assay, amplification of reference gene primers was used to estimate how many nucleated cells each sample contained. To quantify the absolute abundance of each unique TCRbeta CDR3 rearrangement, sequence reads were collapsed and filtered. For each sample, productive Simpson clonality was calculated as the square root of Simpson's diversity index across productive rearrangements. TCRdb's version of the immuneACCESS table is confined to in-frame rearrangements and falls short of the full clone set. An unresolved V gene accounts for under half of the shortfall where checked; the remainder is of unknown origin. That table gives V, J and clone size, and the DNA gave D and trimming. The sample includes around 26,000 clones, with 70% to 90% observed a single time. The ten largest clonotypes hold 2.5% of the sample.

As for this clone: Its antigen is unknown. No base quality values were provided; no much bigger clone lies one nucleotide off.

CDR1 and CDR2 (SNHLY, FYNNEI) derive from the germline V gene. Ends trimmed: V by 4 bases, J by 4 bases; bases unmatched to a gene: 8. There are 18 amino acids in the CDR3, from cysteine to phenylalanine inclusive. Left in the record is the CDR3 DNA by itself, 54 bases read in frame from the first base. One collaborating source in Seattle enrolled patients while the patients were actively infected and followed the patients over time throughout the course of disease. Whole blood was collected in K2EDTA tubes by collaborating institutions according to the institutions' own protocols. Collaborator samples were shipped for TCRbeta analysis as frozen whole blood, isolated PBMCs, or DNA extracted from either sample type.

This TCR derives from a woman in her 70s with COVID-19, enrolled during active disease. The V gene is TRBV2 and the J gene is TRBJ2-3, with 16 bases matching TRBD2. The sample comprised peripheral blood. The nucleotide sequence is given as TGTGCCAGCAGTGTTCCGGGACTAGCGGGAGGGCTGGCAGATACGCAGTATTTT. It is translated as CASSVPGLAGGLADTQYF.